These 4 T cell receptor beta chains share one sample of origin, sequenced in a study of T cells in Graves' hyperthyroidism and ophthalmopathy. Regions amplified from RNA transcripts were the TCR beta CDR3 regions. HTBI primers were employed in a first-round RT-PCR of the TCR CDR3. TCRdb re-derived calls from the multiplex PCR reads in MiXCR, one entry per CDR3 protein. Altogether hundreds of thousands of distinct CDR3 sequences are present, 15% to 20% being singletons, with the ten largest covering roughly 47%. Sequencing used blood. All receptors come from a man aged 35 to 55 with Graves' ophthalmopathy.

The chain links TRBV5-1 to TRBJ2-2, with D perhaps TRBD1 or TRBD2 (6 bases each). The length of the CDR3 is 15 residues. The V end was cut by 2 bases, the J end by 5 bases, with 13 bases between. Germline V CDR1 and CDR2: SGHRS, YFSETQ. Here the CDR3 DNA reads TGCGCCAGCAGCTTTGGAGGGGGATATACCGGGGAGCTGTTTTTT. Amino acids: CASSFGGGYTGELFF.

There are many counts of this clonotype. The V gene is TRBV27, the J gene TRBJ2-7; D not resolved. Trimming left V 3 bases short and J 0 bases short, with 9 bases between. Germline assignment: CDR1 MNHEY and CDR2 SMNVEV (reference sequence). The CDR3 covers 14 residues. In DNA, the CDR3 is TGTGCCAGCAGTTTTGGGCCGGACTCCTACGAGCAGTACTTC. It yields the protein CASSFGPDSYEQYF.

This clonotype was found a few times. One base away lies a much larger clone, so this may be a sequencing read error. This chain links TRBV6-1 with TRBJ2-7; TRBD1 might be the D (5 bases). The V and J ends lost 6 bases and 0 bases respectively, with 6 bases between them. The CDR3 has 12 residues. CDR1 and CDR2 from the germline V gene are MNHNS and SASEGT. The CDR3 spells CASSGHSYEQYF. CDR3 bases: TGTGCCAGCAGCGGACACTCCTACGAGCAGTACTTC.

This clonotype was counted ten times or more. The V call is TRBV6-1, the J call TRBJ1-5, with D possibly matching TRBD1 (6 bases). The CDR3 is made up of 17 amino acids. Per the germline V gene, CDR1 is MNHNS and CDR2 is SASEGT. V was clipped by 6 bases and J by 3 bases, with 21 bases between them. The CDR3 spells CASSGLGGAIINQPQHF. The CDR3 DNA reads as TGTGCCAGCAGCGGTCTAGGGGGAGCCATCATCAATCAGCCCCAGCATTTT.